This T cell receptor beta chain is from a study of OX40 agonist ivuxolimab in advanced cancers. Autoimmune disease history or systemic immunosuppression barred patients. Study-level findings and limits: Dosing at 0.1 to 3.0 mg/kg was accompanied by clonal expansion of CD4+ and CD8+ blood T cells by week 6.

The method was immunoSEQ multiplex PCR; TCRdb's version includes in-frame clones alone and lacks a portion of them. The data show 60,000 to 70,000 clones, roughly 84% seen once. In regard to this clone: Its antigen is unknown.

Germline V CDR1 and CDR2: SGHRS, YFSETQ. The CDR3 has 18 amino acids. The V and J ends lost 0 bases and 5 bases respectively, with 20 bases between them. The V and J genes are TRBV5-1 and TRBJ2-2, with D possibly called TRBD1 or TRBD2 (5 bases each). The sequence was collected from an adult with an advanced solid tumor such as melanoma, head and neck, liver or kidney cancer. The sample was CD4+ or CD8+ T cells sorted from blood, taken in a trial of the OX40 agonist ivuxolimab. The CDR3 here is CASSLEGDPGRATGELFF. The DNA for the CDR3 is TGCGCCAGCAGCTTGGAAGGCGATCCGGGGCGGGCTACCGGGGAGCTGTTTTTT.